Each of the 11 T cell receptor beta chains below was sequenced from the same sample in a study of T cells in Graves' hyperthyroidism and ophthalmopathy. Authors of the study amplified TCR beta CDR3 regions from RNA transcripts. TCR CDR3 underwent first-round RT-PCR with the HTBI primer set. TCRdb re-analysed the multiplex PCR reads in MiXCR, keeping a single row per CDR3 protein. The repertoire holds about 600,000 distinct CDR3 sequences, approximately 15% seen once, with roughly 7% in the top ten. The sequenced material came from blood. The receptors were gathered from a woman aged 18-29 years with Graves' ophthalmopathy.

This clonotype was counted a few times. This may come from a read error, since a much larger clone is one base off. This chain connects TRBV30 to TRBJ1-6; D call uncertain. This CDR3 is built from 14 residues. Per germline, CDR1 GTSNPN and CDR2 SVGIG (reference sequence). The CDR3 region has the DNA TGTGCCTGGAGTGTACGGCGGGATAATCCACCCCTCCACTTT. Protein: CAWSVRRDNPPLHF.

This chain connects TRBV6-5 to TRBJ1-6; 7 positions agree with TRBD1. The CDR3 sequence is 15 residues long. With 0 bases clipped from V and 11 bases from J, the junction kept 7 bases outside the gene matches. Germline CDR1 and CDR2: MNHEY and SVGAGI. The CDR3 protein is CASSYSGGARPPLHF. For the CDR3, the DNA is TGTGCCAGCAGTTACTCAGGGGGCGCTCGGCCACCCCTCCACTTT.

J is TRBJ1-4 and V is TRBV6-1, with 9 positions matching TRBD1. The V gene end was trimmed by 5 bases and the J gene end by 8 bases; junction bases not matched to a gene: 6. The germline V gene has CDR1 MNHNS and CDR2 SASEGT. This CDR3 spans 14 amino acids. CDR3 sequence (DNA): TGTGCCAGCAGTTTCCTGACAGGGGGGGAAAAACTGTTTTTT. As protein: CASSFLTGGEKLFF.

This clonotype was counted only a few times. The rearrangement links TRBV5-6 to TRBJ2-2, with 7 bases matching TRBD1. The germline V gene has CDR1 SGHDT and CDR2 YYEEEE. The CDR3 extends over 15 amino acids. The trim removed 4 bases at V and 1 base at J, leaving 4 bases unmatched. In DNA, the CDR3 is TGTGCCAGCAGCATCGGGACAGAGAACACCGGGGAGCTGTTTTTT. It yields the protein CASSIGTENTGELFF.

This clonotype was seen ten or more times. V gene TRBV11-2 combines with J gene TRBJ2-2, with D unclear. The V gene lost 4 bases and the J gene lost 4 bases, with 13 bases spanning the gap. CDR3 size: 15 residues. CDR1 and CDR2 from the germline V gene are SGHAT and FQNNGV. DNA for the CDR3: TGTGCCAGCAGCTCCCATGGACCGAGCACCGGGGAGCTGTTTTTT. Translation: CASSSHGPSTGELFF.

At least ten counts were recorded for this clonotype. The V and J genes are TRBV11-2 and TRBJ1-3; D is ambiguous. In germline, CDR1 is SGHAT, CDR2 FQNNGV. The length of the CDR3 is 15 residues. The ends were cut back, 2 bases at V and 2 bases at J, with 10 bases in the middle. The DNA for the CDR3 is TGTGCCAGCAGCTTAAGTATAGGGACTGGAAACACCATATATTTT. Amino acids: CASSLSIGTGNTIYF.

This clonotype was recorded many times. This sequence joins TRBV5-1 and TRBJ1-4, with D possibly TRBD1 on 5 matching bases. Trimming removed 0 bases from V and 0 bases from J, with 6 bases in between. Germline CDR1 is SGHRS and CDR2 is YFSETQ. The CDR3 extends over 15 amino acids. The CDR3 bases are TGCGCCAGCAGCTTGGGACAGTCAACTAATGAAAAACTGTTTTTT. Translated: CASSLGQSTNEKLFF.

This clonotype was seen only a few times. V is TRBV27 and J is TRBJ1-6; D is perhaps TRBD1 (6 bases). The CDR3 extends over 14 amino acids. The germline CDR1 and CDR2 sequences are MNHEY and SMNVEV (reference sequence). V dropped 3 bases and J dropped 14 bases, with 17 bases sitting between them. The chain's CDR3 is CASSFGAPGGTLHF. The DNA of the CDR3 is TGTGCCAGCAGTTTCGGGGCCCCGGGGGGCACCCTCCACTTT.

This clonotype has more than one count but fewer than ten. This rearrangement joins TRBV4-1 to TRBJ2-6; D may be TRBD1 (6 bases). The CDR3 length is 16 residues. V lost 5 bases to trimming and J lost 4 bases, with 15 bases between them. CDR1 and CDR2 from the germline V gene are MGHRA and YSYEKL. CDR3 in DNA: TGCGCCAGCAGCGCACACAGGGCCGGAGGGGCCAACGTCCTGACTTTC. This encodes CASSAHRAGGANVLTF.

Only a few counts were recorded for this clonotype. The chain is built from TRBV6-1 and TRBJ2-3, with D possibly TRBD1 on 5 matching bases. Between the trimmed V and J ends, which lost 5 bases and 8 bases, there was a span of 17 bases. The CDR3 covers 14 residues. Per the germline V gene, CDR1 is MNHNS and CDR2 is SASEGT. The CDR3 reads CASSYTAPRGTQYF. CDR3 nucleotide sequence: TGTGCCAGCAGTTACACAGCCCCTAGGGGTACGCAGTATTTT.

This clonotype was seen ten or more times. This chain uses TRBV11-2 with TRBJ2-7; D gene uncertain. CDR1 is SGHAT, CDR2 FQNNGV, per germline. V lost 2 bases and J 1 base, leaving 6 bases between the germline ends. There are 13 residues in the CDR3. In DNA, the CDR3 is TGTGCCAGCAGCTTAAAAGGGTCCTACGAGCAGTACTTC. Protein: CASSLKGSYEQYF.